This T cell receptor beta chain was identified during a study of shared clonotypes between healthy human individuals. The authors ran the assay at deep level. Measured with immunoSEQ multiplex PCR; TCRdb has only the in-frame clones, and not every one. This table has 1.5 million to 2.5 million clones, roughly 95% appearing once. The naive CD8 fraction comprised CD45RO-negative cells positively selected for CCR7 and excluded terminally differentiated effector memory CD45RA+ cells. This CDR3 is built from 16 residues. The ends were cut back, 4 bases at V and 0 bases at J, with 15 bases in the middle. The germline gives CDR1 MRHNA, CDR2 SNTAGT.

Sequenced: naive CD8+ T cells sorted from blood. The rearrangement uses TRBV6-4 and TRBJ1-2; TRBD1 is a possible D gene (6 bases). The TCR sequence derives from a man aged 18 to 35 in good health. This CDR3 reads CASSAYYGQTNYGYTF. The CDR3 DNA reads TGTGCCAGCAGTGCCTATTATGGACAGACTAACTATGGCTACACCTTC.